The T cell receptor beta chain described here comes from a study of regulatory T cells in long-lasting Graves disease. Combining iRepertoire HTBI primers with Arm-PCR of CDR3 regions, the authors built TCR beta libraries. In TCRdb, the multiplex PCR reads were re-called with MiXCR into one record per CDR3 protein. The sample lists around 400,000 distinct CDR3 sequences, 20% to 30% occurring once. The germline V gene has CDR1 MGHDK and CDR2 SYGVNS. The CDR3 extends over 15 amino acids. V gave up 3 bases and J gave up 5 bases; unmatched junction bases: 2. The time point denotes: persistent/refractory GD, antithyroid drugs over 5 years with positive TRAb. From PBMCs, RNA was extracted and then used to make the TCR library.

Sequencing used peripheral blood mononuclear cells (PBMCs), obtained when the disease was refractory, from a patient treated with antithyroid drugs. This receptor was taken from a female donor with Graves disease. The chain recombines TRBV25-1 with TRBJ1-5, with TRBD1 matching 12 bases. The CDR3 reads CASSDGTGGYQPQHF. The CDR3 region has the DNA TGTGCCAGCAGTGACGGGACAGGGGGCTATCAGCCCCAGCATTTT.